This T cell receptor beta chain was identified in a study of siplizumab effects on memory and regulatory T cells. Study-wide results and caveats: Some alloreactive sequences were traceable to unstimulated CD4+ memory cells, and siplizumab significantly reduced them.

Measured with immunoSEQ multiplex PCR; TCRdb has only the in-frame clones, and not every one. The sample lists tens of thousands of clones, about 93% seen once, with around 0.3% in the top ten. Germline loops: CDR1 SGHRS, CDR2 YFSETQ. Trimming removed 5 bases from V and 2 bases from J, with 13 bases in between. CDR3 length equals 14 residues. As for this clone: Its antigen is unknown.

The sequence derives from a human donor in good health. The chain has TRBV5-1 and TRBJ2-5; a weak D match, TRBD2 (6 bases). What was sequenced was non-Treg CD4+ T cells sorted from blood. For the CDR3, the DNA is TGCGCCAGCAGAAATACCGGGAGTCAAGAGACCCAGTACTTC. Translating gives CASRNTGSQETQYF.